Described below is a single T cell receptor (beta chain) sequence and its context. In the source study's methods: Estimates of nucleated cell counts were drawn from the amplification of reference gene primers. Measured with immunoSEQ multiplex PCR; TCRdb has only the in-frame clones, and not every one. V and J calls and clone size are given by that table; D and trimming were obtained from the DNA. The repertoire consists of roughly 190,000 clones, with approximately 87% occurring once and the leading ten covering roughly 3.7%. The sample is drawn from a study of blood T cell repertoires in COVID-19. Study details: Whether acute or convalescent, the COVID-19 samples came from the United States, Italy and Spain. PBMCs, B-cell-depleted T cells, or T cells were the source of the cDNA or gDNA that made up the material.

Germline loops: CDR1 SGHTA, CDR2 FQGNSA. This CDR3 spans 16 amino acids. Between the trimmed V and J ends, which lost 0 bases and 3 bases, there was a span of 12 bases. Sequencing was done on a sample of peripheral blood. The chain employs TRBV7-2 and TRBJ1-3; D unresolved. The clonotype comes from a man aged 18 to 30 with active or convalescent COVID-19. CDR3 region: CASSLAVLTGGNTIYF. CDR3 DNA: TGTGCCAGCAGCTTAGCGGTCCTAACTGGTGGAAACACCATATATTTT.